These T cell receptor beta chains were read from a single sample in a study of vaccination and CD4 T cells after COVID-19. These TCRs' antigens remain unknown. TCRdb called the PCR reads again in MiXCR, with one record for every CDR3 protein. The table includes some 12,000 distinct CDR3 sequences, under 60% detected once. The sequenced material came from CD4+ T cells from blood, cultured in vitro. The receptors here all came from a human donor who had recovered from COVID-19. CDR3s include the opening cysteine and the closing phenylalanine or tryptophan. Each record gives: CDR3 length, D gene, V gene, clone size, J gene, CDR3 protein, CDR3 DNA. The D gene is left open where the match is weak. Clone size, where shown, is once, few, many, or a class for clones that have expanded.

15,.,TRBV12-3/TRBV12-4,.,TRBJ1-5,CASSGRGAGNQPQHF,TGTGCCAGCAGTGGGCGGGGGGCCGGCAATCAGCCCCAGCATTTT
13,.,TRBV7-9,.,TRBJ1-5,CASSLGGVQPQHF,TGTGCCAGCAGCTTAGGAGGGGTTCAGCCCCAGCATTTT
13,TRBD1,TRBV24-1,.,TRBJ1-2,CATSDGGQYGYTF,TGTGCCACCAGTGACGGGGGACAGTATGGCTACACCTTC
14,.,TRBV20-1,.,TRBJ1-2,CSASSSGRENGYTF,TGCAGTGCTAGTTCGAGTGGCAGGGAGAATGGCTACACCTTC
14,.,TRBV11-2,.,TRBJ1-2,CASSLDPRGYGYTF,TGTGCCAGCAGCTTAGATCCCAGGGGCTATGGCTACACCTTC
15,.,TRBV14,.,TRBJ1-1,CASSRIAGGKTEAFF,TGTGCCAGCAGTCGAATTGCGGGGGGAAAAACTGAAGCTTTCTTT
15,.,TRBV5-1,.,TRBJ2-3,CASSFGRSSTDTQYF,TGCGCCAGCAGCTTCGGTCGGTCTAGCACAGATACGCAGTATTTT
15,TRBD1,TRBV5-1,.,TRBJ2-1,CASSVRDRAYNEQFF,TGCGCCAGCAGCGTGAGGGACAGGGCTTACAATGAGCAGTTCTTC
18,TRBD2,TRBV20-1,.,TRBJ2-1,CSAIRIAGGPISHNEQFF,TGCAGTGCTATAAGAATAGCGGGGGGGCCTATCAGTCACAATGAGCAGTTCTTC
15,.,TRBV6-1,.,TRBJ2-2,CASSLAGTNTGELFF,TGTGCCAGCAGCCTCGCGGGAACGAACACCGGGGAGCTGTTTTTT
12,TRBD1,TRBV6-1,few,TRBJ1-2,CASSPRGDHYTF,TGTGCCAGCAGTCCCAGGGGGGATCACTACACCTTC
15,TRBD1,TRBV19,medium-sized,TRBJ1-1,CASLGTGGVNTEAFF,TGTGCCAGTCTCGGGACAGGGGGGGTGAACACTGAAGCTTTCTTT
15,.,TRBV2,.,TRBJ1-2,CASSELGLQGAGYTF,TGTGCCAGCAGTGAATTAGGCTTACAGGGTGCTGGCTACACCTTC
13,.,TRBV19,.,TRBJ1-5,CASSRDPNQPQHF,TGTGCCAGTAGCCGCGATCCTAATCAGCCCCAGCATTTT